Below, 20 T cell receptor beta chains from the same sample are listed, as sequenced in a study of T cell repertoires in cytomegalovirus infection (dated by TCRdb to between 2018 and 2021). TCRdb records Illumina HiSeq 1500 as the sequencer. The public reads were reprocessed in TCRdb via fastp at Q25 and MiXCR, keeping in-frame beta chains. Each entry merges the rows of one CDR3 protein and shows their most common DNA and genes. The sample table contains roughly 140,000 distinct CDR3 sequences; only one count was recorded for 23% of them. 11% of the sample goes to the ten largest clones. The sample consisted of PBMCs. Every receptor here comes from a human donor in good health (CMV status not recorded). Some clones in this sample may be carry-over from other donors' samples.

This clonotype turned up a few times. The CDR3 region is CASSYTGTGTGEQYF. CDR3 in DNA: TGTGCCAGCAGTTACACCGGGACAGGGACGGGCGAGCAGTACTTC. The chain carries TRBV6-8 and TRBJ2-7; 9 bases line up with TRBD1. From germline, CDR1 is MNHGY and CDR2 SAAAGT. V dropped 2 bases and J dropped 6; count of bases not matched to a gene: 8. CDR3 length: 15 amino acids.

The V and J genes are TRBV23-1 and TRBJ1-1; D is ambiguous. TRBV23-1 has ORF status, its function being uncertain. V was cut by 3 bases and J by 8 bases, with 19 bases left in between. The CDR3 is 15 amino acids. CDR3 in DNA: TGCGCCAGCAGTCAGGCACTGGCAAATCCGGAGGAAGCTTTCTTT. Translating gives CASSQALANPEEAFF.

Concerning this clonotype itself: The junction differs from germline at one of its ends, possibly a read error. This chain joins TRBV27 and TRBJ2-7; D is perhaps TRBD1 (5 bases). The CDR3 consists of 13 residues. Germline V gene lookup returns CDR1 MNHEY and CDR2 SMNVEV (reference sequence). The CDR3 is CVSSLGVRNEQYF. The CDR3 nucleotides are TGTGTCAGCAGTTTAGGGGTAAGAAACGAGCAGTACTTC.

This clonotype has more than one count but fewer than ten. The rearrangement joins TRBV20-1 to TRBJ1-2, with 12 bases fitting TRBD1. CDR3 length equals 15 residues. The germline gives CDR1 DFQATT, CDR2 SNEGSKA (reference sequence). V was clipped by 0 bases and J by 6 bases; unmatched bases: 5. For the CDR3, the DNA is TGCAGTGCTAGAGATCGGGGACAGGGGGCTGATGGCTACACCTTC. Amino acids: CSARDRGQGADGYTF.

The chain joins TRBV2 to TRBJ1-2; 8 positions match TRBD1. Unmatched junction bases numbered 3, after V lost 7 bases and J lost 2 bases. The CDR3 is 13 residues long. Germline CDR1 and CDR2: SNHLY and FYNNEI. CDR3 sequence reads: CASNRQGNYGYTF. CDR3 in DNA: TGTGCCAGCAACCGACAGGGGAACTATGGCTACACCTTC.

A few counts support this clonotype. V is TRBV6-5 and J is TRBJ2-7; no clear D gene. The CDR3 length is 10 residues. Deletions cut 6 bases from V and 4 bases from J, with 4 bases between. Germline assignment: CDR1 MNHEY and CDR2 SVGAGI. This CDR3 is CASRVYEQYF. In nucleotides, the CDR3 is TGTGCCAGCAGGGTGTACGAGCAGTACTTC.

This clonotype was counted ten times or more. The V and J genes are TRBV7-2 and TRBJ2-2; D may be TRBD1 or TRBD2 (5 bases each). Trimming pared 7 bases from V and 4 bases from J, leaving 13 bases between. The CDR3 consists of 14 residues. The V gene's germline CDR1 is SGHTA and CDR2 FQGNSA. In DNA, the CDR3 is TGTGCCAGCACCCTTAAGAGGGGCACCGGGGAGCTGTTTTTT. This gives the protein CASTLKRGTGELFF.

At least ten counts were recorded for this clonotype. The CDR3 loop reads CASSPRARQGGGEQYF. CDR3 nucleotide sequence: TGTGCCAGCAGCCCCCGAGCACGACAGGGAGGGGGTGAGCAGTACTTC. The chain uses TRBV7-2 and TRBJ2-7; D tentatively reads TRBD1 or TRBD2 (7 bases each). Germline loops: CDR1 SGHTA, CDR2 FQGNSA. The CDR3 is 16 amino acids. The ends were cut back, 5 bases at V and 7 bases at J, with 24 bases in the middle. Drawing the rest from reference TRBV7-2 and TRBJ2-7, the complete variable domain is GAGVSQSPSNKVTEKGKDVELRCDPISGHTALYWYRQSLGQGLEFLIYFQGNSAPDKSGLPSDRFSAERTGGSVSTLTIQRTQQEDSAVYLCASSPRARQGGGEQYFGPGTRLTVT.

This clonotype was picked up a small number of times. This chain uses TRBV19 with TRBJ2-1; D call uncertain. CDR1 is LNHDA, CDR2 SQIVND, per germline (reference sequence). The CDR3 covers 16 residues. Trimming removed 5 bases at V and 0 bases at J, with 14 bases between. The DNA for the CDR3 is TGTGCCAGTAGTTTCCTATCTGCTGGCTCCTACAATGAGCAGTTCTTC. Amino acid sequence: CASSFLSAGSYNEQFF.

V gene TRBV4-1 combines with J gene TRBJ2-1, with D perhaps matching TRBD1 (6 bases). Trimming shortened V by 2 bases and J by 4 bases, and 9 bases separated the two germline ends. The CDR3 runs 14 residues. Germline loops: CDR1 MGHRA, CDR2 YSYEKL. DNA of the CDR3: TGCGCCAGCAGCCAATCTACAGGGTACAATGAGCAGTTCTTC. Residues: CASSQSTGYNEQFF.

The rearrangement links TRBV19 to TRBJ1-4; a possible D gene is TRBD1 (6 bases). From germline, CDR1 is LNHDA and CDR2 SQIVND (reference sequence). The V and J ends lost 3 bases and 8 bases respectively, with 19 bases between them. This CDR3 spans 16 amino acids. CDR3 DNA sequence: TGTGCCAGTAGTATTACCGGTCCACAGGGTCGAGAAAAACTGTTTTTT. As protein: CASSITGPQGREKLFF.

The CDR3 region has the DNA TGTGCCAGCAGCCCTGTCCCGGGACAGGGGAACACCGGGGAGCTGTTTTTT. It codes for CASSPVPGQGNTGELFF. The chain uses TRBV5-5 and TRBJ2-2; 9 bases line up with TRBD1. CDR3 length: 17 amino acids. The junction had 8 bases not matched to a gene; V was cut back by 4 bases and J by 1 base. The germline V gene has CDR1 SGHKS and CDR2 YYEKEE (reference sequence). Full variable domain (rest looked up from reference TRBV5-5 and TRBJ2-2): DAGVTQSPTHLIKTRGQQVTLRCSPISGHKSVSWYQQVLGQGPQFIFQYYEKEERGRGNFPDRFSARQFPNYSSELNVNALLLGDSALYLCASSPVPGQGNTGELFFGEGSRLTVL.

The chain is built from TRBV6-1 and TRBJ1-5; D uncertain. V dropped 7 bases and J dropped 4 bases, with 5 bases sitting between them. CDR1 MNHNS and CDR2 SASEGT come from the germline V gene. The CDR3 covers 11 residues. DNA for the CDR3: TGTGCCAGCACTCCAAATCAGCCCCAGCATTTT. Translation gives CASTPNQPQHF.

This clonotype was counted at least ten times. The rearrangement uses TRBV4-3 and TRBJ2-1; 7 bases align to TRBD1. The germline V gene has CDR1 LGHNA and CDR2 YSLEER. The CDR3 runs to 16 residues. V was pared by 3 bases and J by 5 bases, with 10 bases of the junction left unmatched. The CDR3 nucleotides read TGCGCCAGCAGCCAGTTAAGGGGGCGTGAGGACAATGAGCAGTTCTTC. Its protein is CASSQLRGREDNEQFF.

This clonotype was seen more than once but under ten times. This rearrangement joins TRBV11-2 to TRBJ2-4; tentatively, D is TRBD2 (6 bases). Germline loops: CDR1 SGHAT, CDR2 FQNNGV. CDR3 length: 14 residues. The V end was cut by 0 bases, the J end by 8 bases, with 11 bases between. CDR3 sequence (DNA): TGTGCCAGCAGCTTAGATCTGACTAGGGACATTCAGTACTTC. Translating it yields CASSLDLTRDIQYF.

The chain uses TRBV20-1 and TRBJ2-7; 8 bases align to TRBD2. This CDR3 comprises 14 residues. The trim removed 3 bases at V and 3 bases at J, leaving 7 bases unmatched. Germline assignment: CDR1 DFQATT and CDR2 SNEGSKA (reference sequence). The CDR3 reads CSASRRLAGYEQYF. DNA of the CDR3: TGCAGTGCTAGCCGTAGGCTAGCGGGCTACGAGCAGTACTTC.

In regard to this clonotype: One end of the junction fails to match germline, which may point to a read error. V and J are TRBV10-3 and TRBJ2-7, with D tentatively TRBD2 (5 bases). Germline CDR1 reads ENHRY; CDR2 reads SYGVKD. The CDR3 runs to 12 residues. CDR3 nucleotides: TGTGCCATCAGTACGGGGTCCCACGATCAGTACTTC. Translating gives CAISTGSHDQYF.

This clonotype occurred many times. The V and J genes are TRBV7-2 and TRBJ2-5, with D perhaps assigned TRBD1 or TRBD2 (5 bases each). Germline values: CDR1 SGHTA, CDR2 FQGNSA. CDR3 length: 15 amino acids. V shed 1 base and J shed 4 bases, with 13 bases lying between them. The CDR3 loop reads CASSLDGTGTETQYF. CDR3 DNA: TGTGCCAGCAGCTTAGATGGAACGGGGACAGAGACCCAGTACTTC.

This rearrangement joins TRBV20-1 to TRBJ2-1; 7 nucleotides line up with TRBD2. Germline CDR1 is DFQATT and CDR2 is SNEGSKA (reference sequence). The V gene end was trimmed by 3 bases and the J gene end by 7 bases; junction bases not matched to a gene: 6. The CDR3 has 13 residues. CDR3 loop: CSASREVRNEQFF. CDR3 sequence (DNA): TGCAGTGCTAGTCGGGAGGTTAGGAATGAGCAGTTCTTC.

The chain joins TRBV28 to TRBJ1-5; no firm D call. Germline V CDR1 and CDR2: MDHEN, SYDVKM. Trimming stripped 1 base from V and 0 bases from J, with 16 bases between. CDR3 size: 18 residues. CDR3 nucleotides: TGTGCCAGCAGTTTATACTACCGCCACCTTTATAGCAATCAGCCCCAGCATTTT. It specifies CASSLYYRHLYSNQPQHF.